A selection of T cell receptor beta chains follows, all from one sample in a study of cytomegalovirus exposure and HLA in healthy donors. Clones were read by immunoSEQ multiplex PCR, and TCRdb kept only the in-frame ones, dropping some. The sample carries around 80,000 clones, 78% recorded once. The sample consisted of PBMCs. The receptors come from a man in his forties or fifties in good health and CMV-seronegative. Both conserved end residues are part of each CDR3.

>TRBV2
CASSAGTSGLRVYNEQFF
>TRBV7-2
CASSFRTSGRNNEQFF
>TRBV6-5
CASWRGTEAFF
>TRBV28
CASSLTVGSGDYEQYF
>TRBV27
CASSFRSNQPQHF
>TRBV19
CASRTIGWDQPQHF
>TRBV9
CASSVEGPSGRTDTQYF
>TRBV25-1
CASSGNKGTGLNEKLFF
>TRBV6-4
CASSDSGLAIDEQFF
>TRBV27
CASSSMGRGIYEQYF
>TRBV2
CASRGQPNTEAFF
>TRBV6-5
CASNIGQAYEQYF
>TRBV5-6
CASSFRWVRGTEAFF
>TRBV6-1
CASKPQNSGNTIYF
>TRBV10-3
CAISLAGGDEQFF
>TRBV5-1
CASCGHTGELFF
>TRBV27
CASSQERGTYEQYF
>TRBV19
CASSSTGVVGYGYTF
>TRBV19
CASSNLQSQHF
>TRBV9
CASSVAGQGNEKLFF
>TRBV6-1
CASSRTSGYTDTQYF
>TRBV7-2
CASSLVAGGLNEQFF
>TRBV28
CASSLAPIYGYTF
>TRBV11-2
CASSLGYTDTQYF
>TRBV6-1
CASSEQNRANQPQHF
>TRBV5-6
CASSLRGSGANVLTF
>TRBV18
CASSPPSTSSYEQYF
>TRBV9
CASRPPGGGTDTQYF
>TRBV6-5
CASITRTFPYEQYF
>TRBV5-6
CASSLMERGSNEQFF
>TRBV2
CASSVSGEQFF
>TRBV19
CASSIWRGSVNTEAFF
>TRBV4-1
CASSQGARQGQETQYF
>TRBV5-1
CASSLGQVSYEQYF
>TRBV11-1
CASSLNQEQPQHF
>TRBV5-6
CASSPGQGNTEAFF
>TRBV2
CARKRVSGANVLTF
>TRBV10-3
CAIRDWDRTTYEQYF
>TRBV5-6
CASSFGDRPNYGYTF
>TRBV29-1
CSVDTRGNTEAFF
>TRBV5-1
CASSLEEGGTGELFF
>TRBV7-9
CSSSPREMVSGYTF
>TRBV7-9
CAVDRDGSYNSPLHF
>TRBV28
CASKVTSGQKSIYEQYF
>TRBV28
CASSFGAGEKLFF
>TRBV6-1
CASQSGRENTGELFF
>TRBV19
CASGEAGKRDEQYF
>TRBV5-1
CASSTRQGAGTEAFF
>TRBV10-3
CAISEGTGGTYEQYF
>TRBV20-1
CSAGTQDEQFF
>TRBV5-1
CASSQGLAGRLTDTQYF
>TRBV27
CASSRTPKANTGELFF
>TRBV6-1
CASSGRRLF
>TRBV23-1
CASSQSRRGYTF
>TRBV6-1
CASSEASYYEQYF